A single T cell receptor (beta chain) is shown here with its context. This specimen comes from a study of T cell repertoires in cytomegalovirus infection. TCRdb used MiXCR to reprocess the reads, holding one entry per CDR3 protein. The data hold 250,000 to 300,000 distinct CDR3 sequences, with approximately 17% observed a single time. Sequencing was carried out using CD8+ T cells from PBMCs. This TCR was recovered from a human donor in good health (CMV status not recorded). Some clones in this sample may be carry-over from other donors' samples.

Here the CDR3 reads CSATDYYEQYF. CDR3 nucleotides: TGCAGCGCAACAGACTATTACGAGCAGTACTTC. This rearrangement joins TRBV29-1 to TRBJ2-7; TRBD2 might be the D (5 bases). This CDR3 is built from 11 residues. In germline, CDR1 is SQVTM, CDR2 ANQGSEA. V was clipped by 7 bases and J by 4 bases, with 11 bases between them.